The 8 T cell receptor beta chains below were found in one sample sequenced in a study of blood T cell repertoires in COVID-19. The protocol was immunoSEQ multiplex PCR, while the TCRdb copy is restricted to in-frame clones and leaves out a portion. This sample has roughly 250,000 clones, with more than 85% found just once. Sequencing was done on a sample of PBMCs or T cells enriched from blood (not recorded which). The receptors come from a woman aged 45 to 65 who had recovered from COVID-19.

The chain is built from TRBV11-2 and TRBJ2-3; 9 nucleotides match TRBD1. V shed 6 bases, J shed 8 bases, and the junction held 15 bases outside the gene matches. This CDR3 contains 16 residues. The germline V gene has CDR1 SGHAT and CDR2 FQNNGV. The CDR3 spells CASRRQGEPQLGTQYF. CDR3 coding DNA: TGTGCCAGCAGGCGACAGGGGGAACCTCAATTAGGTACGCAGTATTTT.

This sequence joins TRBV28 and TRBJ2-1; 9 bases agree with TRBD2. The CDR3 runs to 15 residues. Germline V gene data show CDR1 as MDHEN and CDR2 as SYDVKM. V lost 2 bases, J lost 5 bases, and 4 bases stayed unmatched. CDR3 protein: CASSLLAGSHNEQFF. CDR3 nucleotides: TGTGCCAGCAGTTTACTAGCGGGGTCTCACAATGAGCAGTTCTTC.

The rearrangement links TRBV29-1 to TRBJ2-2, with 8 nucleotides matching TRBD2. Germline V gene data show CDR1 as SQVTM and CDR2 as ANQGSEA. Trimming took 7 bases from V and 3 from J; bases not matched to a gene: 1. The CDR3 contains 12 residues. The CDR3: CSGGLDTGELFF. CDR3 sequence (DNA): TGCAGCGGGGGACTAGACACCGGGGAGCTGTTTTTT.

The chain is built from TRBV5-1 and TRBJ2-7, with a weak D call TRBD1 (5 bases). This CDR3 has 15 amino acids. The germline V and J ends were trimmed by 0 bases and 0 bases, with 10 bases remaining between them. The germline gives CDR1 SGHRS, CDR2 YFSETQ. For the CDR3, the DNA is TGCGCCAGCAGCTTGGGGTCAGGGCCCTCCTACGAGCAGTACTTC. It encodes CASSLGSGPSYEQYF. The whole variable domain, remainder taken from reference TRBV5-1 and TRBJ2-7, is KAGVTQTPRYLIKTRGQQVTLSCSPISGHRSVSWYQQTPGQGLQFLFEYFSETQRNKGNFPGRFSGRQFSNSRSEMNVSTLELGDSALYLCASSLGSGPSYEQYFGPGTRLTVT.

The chain is built from TRBV7-8 and TRBJ1-1; D ambiguous. The CDR3 consists of 14 residues. The germline V gene has CDR1 SGHVS and CDR2 FQNEAQ. V was clipped by 3 bases and J by 1 base, with 9 bases between them. CDR3 in amino acids: CASSLRQPNTEAFF. The DNA of the CDR3 is TGTGCCAGCAGCTTGCGACAACCGAACACTGAAGCTTTCTTT.

The CDR3 DNA reads as TGTGCCAGCAGCCAAGATGGGTCGGGTAATGAAAAACTGTTTTTT. This codes for CASSQDGSGNEKLFF. The chain links TRBV3-1 (or the pseudogene TRBV3-2) to TRBJ1-4; D gene uncertain. CDR3 length: 15 residues. Germline CDR1 and CDR2: LGHDT and YNNKEL (reference sequence). V lost 0 bases and J lost 4, with 9 bases in between.

The gene calls are TRBV18 and TRBJ1-3, with 9 positions matching TRBD1. There are 14 residues in the CDR3. With 6 bases clipped from V and 3 bases from J, the junction kept 3 bases outside the gene matches. Germline loops: CDR1 KGHSH, CDR2 LQKENI. CDR3 in DNA: TGTGCCAGCTCCGCGGACAGGGGTGGAAACACCATATATTTT. The encoded protein is CASSADRGGNTIYF.

V and J are TRBV30 and TRBJ2-7, with TRBD2 as a possible D gene (6 bases). Germline CDR1 reads GTSNPN; CDR2 reads SVGIG (reference sequence). Trimming cost V 4 bases and J 2 bases, with 15 bases left between them. The CDR3 has 14 amino acids. The CDR3 protein is CAWKPGGWAYEQYF. CDR3 nucleotides: TGTGCCTGGAAACCCGGGGGATGGGCCTACGAGCAGTACTTC.